This TCR beta chain was found in a study of T-cell reconstitution after alpha-beta-depleted transplantation in children listed by TCRdb under 2016. About the investigation overall: Using TCR repertoire profiling, the study quantitatively followed how T-cell immune reconstitution unfolded in children after TCRalphabeta/CD19-depleted allogeneic hematopoietic cell transplantation.

The library was produced with PCR. The sequencing machine was an Illumina HiSeq 2500. TCR library preparation used molecular barcoding, with unique molecular identifiers applied to normalize quantification of the TCRbeta repertoire. TCRdb took the public reads, trimmed them with fastp at Q25, ran MiXCR for clone calling and kept in-frame beta chains. Every CDR3 protein is listed once, alongside the most common genes and DNA of its rows. This sample comprises 150,000 to 250,000 distinct CDR3 sequences, more than 12% of them detected only once. The ten largest clones take up around 14% of the sample. This clonotype showed up many times. What this receptor recognizes is not known. No much larger clonotype is one base removed from it; base qualities were not supplied. This clonotype was obtained from a human donor who donated a stem cell graft to a child with acute lymphoblastic leukemia. This sample comprised PBMCs from the stem cell graft donor, obtained from the stem cell graft.

The base sequence is TGTGCCAGCAGCTTGCTGGGGGCAGGGGAGCAGTACTTC. This encodes CASSLLGAGEQYF. The receptor chain draws on TRBV5-8 and TRBJ2-7, with a tentative D gene TRBD1 over 6 matching bases. The CDR3, cysteine through phenylalanine, is 13 amino acids long. The sequence is cut down to CDR3 DNA, 39 bases in frame from base 1. Between the V and J ends, shortened by 1 base and 7 bases respectively, the junction contains 12 bases. The germline V gene provides CDR1 SGHTS and CDR2 YDEGEE. When the CDR3 is completed using the reference TRBV5-8 and TRBJ2-7 genes on either side, the full variable domain is EAGVTQSPTHLIKTRGQQATLRCSPISGHTSVYWYQQALGLGLQFLLWYDEGEERNRGNFPPRFSGRQFPNYSSELNVNALELEDSALYLCASSLLGAGEQYFGPGTRLTVT.